This TCR beta chain was obtained from a study of monozygotic twins with inflammatory bowel disease. This CDR3 is built from 14 residues. Germline V gene lookup returns CDR1 MNHNS and CDR2 SASEGT. After re-calling the 5' RACE reads, TCRdb lists one entry per CDR3 protein, DNA absent. The table lists over 110,000 distinct CDR3 sequences. The source of this sequence is a human donor with ulcerative colitis or Crohn's disease, or a healthy co-twin of an affected twin (not recorded which). Sequencing was performed on blood. The J gene is TRBJ1-5, the V gene TRBV6-1; there is no DNA to check the TCRdb D call of TRBD1. CDR3 sequence reads: CASVTGGDNQPQHF.